This record concerns one T cell receptor beta chain sequence. Its matching antigen is unknown. The data were taken from a study of cytomegalovirus exposure and HLA in healthy donors. PCR was performed using 60 Vbeta and 13 Jbeta primers. Per the original methods: Unique TCR beta chains numbered around 75 million in a later analysis, with roughly 9.9 million shared. TCRdb's table, derived via immunoSEQ multiplex PCR, lists solely in-frame clones and lacks some. V and J calls and clone size are as listed in that table; D and trimming were resolved from the DNA. Here the sample spans more than 150,000 clones, around 84% being singletons. Regarding the study as a whole: Researchers left out some V segments, among them TRBV6-2 and TRBV6-3, as indistinguishable. Later analysis identified a missense DCLRE1C variant that was linked to TCR beta V- and J-gene trimming. TCR sequences were mostly rare, though some public TCRs occurred in many donors.

V lost 7 bases and J lost 4; bases outside the gene matches: 4. This CDR3 is built from 12 residues. Germline V CDR1 and CDR2: GTSNPN, SVGIG (reference sequence). The sequence derives from a woman aged 50 to 60 in good health and CMV-seropositive. The rearrangement uses TRBV30 and TRBJ1-3; TRBD1 matches 7 bases. Sequences were obtained from PBMCs. The CDR3 nucleotides are TGTGCCTACGGACAGGCAGGAAACACCATATATTTT. This translates into CAYGQAGNTIYF.